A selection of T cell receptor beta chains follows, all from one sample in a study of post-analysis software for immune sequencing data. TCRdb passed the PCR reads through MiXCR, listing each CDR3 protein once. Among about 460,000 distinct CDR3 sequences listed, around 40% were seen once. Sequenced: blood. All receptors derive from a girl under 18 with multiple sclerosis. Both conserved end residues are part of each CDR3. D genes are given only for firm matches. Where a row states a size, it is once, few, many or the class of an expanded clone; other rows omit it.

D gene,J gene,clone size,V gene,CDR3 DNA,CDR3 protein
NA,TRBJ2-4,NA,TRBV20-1,TGCAGCCACAAGGGGGAGTTTGGCAAAAACATTCAGTACTTC,CSHKGEFGKNIQYF
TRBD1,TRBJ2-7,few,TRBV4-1,TGCGCCAGCAGCCAAGACCCTTCCTCCACCGGGACAGGGCCCTACGAGCAGTACTTC,CASSQDPSSTGTGPYEQYF
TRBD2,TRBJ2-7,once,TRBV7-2,TGTGCCAGCAGCCGTGAACTAGCGGCTGGCTACGAGCAGTACTTC,CASSRELAAGYEQYF
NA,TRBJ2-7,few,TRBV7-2,TGTGCCAGCAGACCAGGTTCTGTTTACGAGCAGTACTTC,CASRPGSVYEQYF
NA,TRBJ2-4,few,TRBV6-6,TGTGCCAGCAGTTACGGGGAGCTAGCCAAAAGCATTCAGTACTTC,CASSYGELAKSIQYF
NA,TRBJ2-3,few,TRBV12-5,TGTGCTAGTGGTTTGGGCCAAGGCGCCGCAGATACGCAGTATTTT,CASGLGQGAADTQYF
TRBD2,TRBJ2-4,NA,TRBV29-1,TGCAGCGTTGAGATAGCGGGCAAAAACATTCAGTACTTC,CSVEIAGKNIQYF
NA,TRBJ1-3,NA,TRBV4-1,TGCGCCAGCAGCCAAGAAAGACGACGTGGAAACACCATATATTTT,CASSQERRRGNTIYF
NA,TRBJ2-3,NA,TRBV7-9,TGTGCCAGCAGCTTAGCAGGCCCTAGCACAGGTACGCAGTATTTT,CASSLAGPSTGTQYF
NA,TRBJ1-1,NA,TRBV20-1,TGCAGTGCGCCCGACAGCCGCATGAACACTGAAGCTTTCTTT,CSAPDSRMNTEAFF
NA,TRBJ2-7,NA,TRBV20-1,TGCAGTGCTAGGAGCGGTGCGTCCACCTACGAGCAGTACTTC,CSARSGASTYEQYF
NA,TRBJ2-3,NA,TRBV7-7,TGTGCTAGCAGCCGAAATGGGTTAGCAGATACGCAGTATTTT,CASSRNGLADTQYF
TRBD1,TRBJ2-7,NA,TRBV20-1,TGCACCGCTGGGCCCGGCAGGGGGAACGAGCAGTACTTC,CTAGPGRGNEQYF
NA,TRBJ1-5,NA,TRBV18,TGTGCCAGCTCATCGTCTCAAGTCCCCAATCAGCCCCAGCATTTT,CASSSSQVPNQPQHF
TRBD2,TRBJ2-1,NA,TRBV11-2,TGTGCCAGCAGCTTAGGAGGACTAGCGGGAGGGCGTGGTGAGCAGTTCTTC,CASSLGGLAGGRGEQFF
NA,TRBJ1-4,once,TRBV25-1,TGTGCCAGCAATGAATTAAACAGATCAACTAATGGAAAACTGTTTTTT,CASNELNRSTNGKLFF
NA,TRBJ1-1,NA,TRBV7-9,TGTGCCGGCTACAGGCCCATGAACACTGAAGCTTTCTTT,CAGYRPMNTEAFF
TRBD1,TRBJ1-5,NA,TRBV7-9,TGTGCCAGCAGCAGACAGGGTCTGAGTCAGCCCCAGCATTTT,CASSRQGLSQPQHF
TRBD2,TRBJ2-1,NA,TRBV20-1,TGCAGTGCTAGAGTGGCTAGCGGGAGTGGGAATGGGCAGTTCTTC,CSARVASGSGNGQFF
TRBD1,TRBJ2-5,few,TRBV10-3,TGTGCCATCAGCGTTGACAGGGGAGAGACCCAGTACTTC,CAISVDRGETQYF